Below, 5 T cell receptor beta chains from the same sample are listed, as sequenced in a study of cytomegalovirus exposure and HLA in healthy donors. The table came from immunoSEQ multiplex PCR; TCRdb's copy has only in-frame clones and leaves some out. The sample includes under 200,000 clones, roughly 86% of them seen just once. Sequencing was performed on PBMCs. The receptors were gathered from a man younger than 30 in good health and CMV-seropositive.

This chain joins TRBV28 and TRBJ1-1; 10 bases line up with TRBD1. With 6 bases clipped from V and 0 bases from J, the junction kept 7 bases outside the gene matches. The CDR3 length is 16 residues. Germline V gene data show CDR1 as MDHEN and CDR2 as SYDVKM. The CDR3 loop reads CASSRQGAVMNTEAFF. CDR3 DNA: TGTGCCAGCAGCCGACAGGGGGCGGTGATGAACACTGAAGCTTTCTTT.

This clone was seen just once. J is TRBJ2-7 and V is TRBV7-6, with TRBD2 matching 10 bases. CDR3 length equals 16 residues. Losses at the gene ends were 2 bases for V and 1 base for J; bases not matched to a gene: 5. The V gene's germline CDR1 is SGHVS and CDR2 FNYEAQ. CDR3 loop: CASSLRSSGRSYEQYF. The DNA for the CDR3 is TGTGCCAGCAGCTTAAGGTCTAGCGGGAGATCCTACGAGCAGTACTTC.

The chain couples TRBV10-3 to TRBJ1-5, with D possibly TRBD1 on 6 matching bases. The CDR3 covers 13 residues. V was trimmed by 6 bases and J by 4 bases, leaving 10 bases between them. Germline V gene sequence: CDR1 ENHRY, CDR2 SYGVKD. The CDR3 DNA reads TGTGCCATCAGGGGGACAAGTAATCAGCCCCAGCATTTT. Translating gives CAIRGTSNQPQHF.

This rearrangement joins TRBV10-1 to TRBJ1-1; unclear D gene. The CDR3 sequence is 12 residues long. V was clipped by 6 bases and J by 4 bases, with 9 bases between them. In germline, CDR1 is WNHNN, CDR2 SYGVQD (reference sequence). This chain's CDR3 is CASSDPSTEAFF. Written as DNA, the CDR3 is TGCGCCAGCAGCGATCCGAGCACTGAAGCTTTCTTT.

This chain links TRBV2 with TRBJ2-5, with 8 bases lining up with TRBD1. The germline gives CDR1 SNHLY, CDR2 FYNNEI. V lost 6 bases and J lost 1; bases outside the gene matches: 4. The CDR3 loop spans 14 amino acids. This CDR3 is CASRPDRGQETQYF. In DNA, the CDR3 is TGTGCCAGCAGACCTGACAGGGGCCAAGAGACCCAGTACTTC.